These 10 T cell receptor beta chains came from one sample sequenced in a study of vaccination effects on CD4 cells after COVID-19. After expansion with viral peptide pools in the ViraFEST assay, antigen-specific CD4+ T cells were sequenced. At the end of nine to ten days of culture, CD4+ T cells were isolated. Everyone in the study got two shots of either the BNT162b2 or mRNA-1273 vaccine. These TCRs are of unknown antigen specificity. Here immunoSEQ multiplex PCR was the method, and the copy in TCRdb shows in-frame clones only, minus some. In the table there are tens of thousands of clones, around 67% of which are singletons. The specimen comprised CD4+ T cells from PBMCs cultured with SARS-CoV-2 spike peptides, sampled after COVID-19 vaccination. The receptors were gathered from a human donor who received a COVID-19 vaccine.

The chain links TRBV11-2 to TRBJ1-2; perhaps TRBD1 as D (5 bases). The CDR3 is 16 residues long. V lost 2 bases to trimming and J lost 5 bases, with 18 bases between them. Germline CDR1 SGHAT, CDR2 FQNNGV. CDR3 region: CASSLRRANPGYGYTF. The DNA for the CDR3 is TGTGCCAGCAGCTTACGCAGGGCCAACCCTGGGTATGGCTACACCTTC.

This chain's CDR3 is CASSQTGGNQPQHF. The CDR3 DNA is TGTGCCAGCAGCCAGACAGGGGGCAATCAGCCCCAGCATTTT. The rearrangement joins TRBV3-1 (or the pseudogene TRBV3-2) to TRBJ1-5; 8 nucleotides line up with TRBD1. Germline CDR1 reads LGHDT; CDR2 reads YNNKEL (reference sequence). The trim removed 3 bases at V and 2 bases at J, leaving 0 bases unmatched. The CDR3 is made up of 14 amino acids.

The chain joins TRBV3-1 (or the pseudogene TRBV3-2) to TRBJ1-3; no firm D call. Germline V gene lookup returns CDR1 LGHDT and CDR2 YNNKEL (reference sequence). CDR3 size: 15 residues. V lost 5 bases and J lost 0, with 11 bases in between. The DNA for the CDR3 is TGTGCCAGCAGCAATACGGGGAACTCTGGAAACACCATATATTTT. Translation gives CASSNTGNSGNTIYF.

This clone turned up a few times. The gene calls are TRBV3-1 (or the pseudogene TRBV3-2) and TRBJ2-1; D call uncertain. V was trimmed by 8 bases and J by 0 bases, leaving 14 bases between them. Per the germline V gene, CDR1 is LGHDT and CDR2 is YNNKEL (reference sequence). The CDR3 totals 15 residues. In nucleotides, the CDR3 is TGTGCCAGCCTATCCCGCAGGAGCTCCTACAATGAGCAGTTCTTC. It encodes CASLSRRSSYNEQFF.

This clone has only a few counts. This chain uses TRBV5-1 with TRBJ2-2, with D perhaps matching TRBD1 (5 bases). V lost 3 bases to trimming and J lost 0 bases, with 18 bases between them. This CDR3 spans 18 amino acids. Germline CDR1 reads SGHRS; CDR2 reads YFSETQ. CDR3 residues: CASSWLALDNTNTGELFF. In DNA form, the CDR3 reads TGCGCCAGCAGCTGGCTGGCGTTGGACAATACGAACACCGGGGAGCTGTTTTTT.

This chain links TRBV2 with TRBJ1-4, with 12 positions matching TRBD1. CDR3 length equals 16 residues. The V and J ends lost 1 base and 7 bases, in that order; junction bases with no gene match: 4. The V gene's germline CDR1 is SNHLY and CDR2 FYNNEI. Here the CDR3 reads CASSEGGTGGVEKLFF. The CDR3 region has the DNA TGTGCCAGCAGTGAAGGGGGGACAGGGGGCGTTGAAAAACTGTTTTTT.

This clone was seen a handful of times. The chain carries TRBV9 and TRBJ2-1, with a tentative D call TRBD2 (6 bases). CDR3 length equals 15 residues. In germline, CDR1 is SGDLS, CDR2 YYNGEE. The V gene lost 4 bases and the J gene lost 4 bases, with 15 bases spanning the gap. This chain's CDR3 is CASSSITGVYNEQFF. The DNA of the CDR3 is TGTGCCAGCAGCTCAATCACGGGAGTATACAATGAGCAGTTCTTC.

This clone occurred a few times. The V call is TRBV10-2, the J call TRBJ1-1; possibly TRBD1 for D (5 bases). Germline V CDR1 and CDR2: WSHSY, SAAADI. The CDR3 contains 15 residues. Deletions cut 0 bases from V and 0 bases from J, with 8 bases between. CDR3 region: CASSESTGVNTEAFF. The DNA of the CDR3 is TGCGCCAGCAGTGAGTCTACAGGAGTGAACACTGAAGCTTTCTTT.

The genes are TRBV11-2 and TRBJ1-2, with D perhaps matching TRBD1 (6 bases). This CDR3 spans 15 amino acids. Between the trimmed V and J ends, which lost 4 bases and 0 bases, there was a span of 12 bases. Germline V lookup: CDR1 SGHAT, CDR2 FQNNGV. CDR3 sequence (DNA): TGTGCCAGCAGCTCGTGGACAGATACTAACTATGGCTACACCTTC. It yields the protein CASSSWTDTNYGYTF.

The sample holds one count of this clone. The rearrangement joins TRBV11-3 to TRBJ2-1; no clear D. Germline values: CDR1 SGHNT, CDR2 YENEEA. The ends were cut back, 0 bases at V and 0 bases at J, with 6 bases in the middle. This CDR3 is 15 amino acids long. The CDR3 is CASSLEASSYNEQFF. DNA for the CDR3: TGTGCCAGCAGCTTAGAAGCAAGCTCCTACAATGAGCAGTTCTTC.